The clone carrying this TCR beta chain has at least ten counts. Its antigen is still unknown. Each donor who had ophthalmopathy showed moderate-to-severe activity, a CAS of ≥3, a NOSPECS of ≥4, and a duration under 3 months. Germline loops: CDR1 ENHRY, CDR2 SYGVKD. The CDR3 has 15 residues. Unmatched junction bases numbered 11, after V lost 6 bases and J lost 4 bases. Researchers took RNA transcripts and amplified TCR beta CDR3 regions from them. Second-round multiplex PCR followed a first-round RT-PCR using HTBI primers. MiXCR, applied by TCRdb to the multiplex PCR reads, yields one record per CDR3 protein. Of approximately 700,000 distinct CDR3 sequences listed, 35% to 50% are singletons. These data belong to a study of Graves' ophthalmopathy and Graves' hyperthyroidism. Study summary: Untreated patients at initial diagnosis provided peripheral blood.

General study findings and limits: Among thyroid clonotypes expanded above 0.001 frequency, most also appeared in blood. In separating ophthalmopathy from stable hyperthyroidism, a 13-signature model achieved 87.88% sensitivity and around 80% specificity.

Material: peripheral blood. The sequence came from an adult man with Graves' ophthalmopathy. The genes are TRBV10-3 and TRBJ1-2; 7 bases line up with TRBD1. This chain's CDR3 is CAIRTNRGSIYGYTF. The CDR3 nucleotides are TGTGCCATCAGAACAAACAGGGGATCTATCTATGGCTACACCTTC.